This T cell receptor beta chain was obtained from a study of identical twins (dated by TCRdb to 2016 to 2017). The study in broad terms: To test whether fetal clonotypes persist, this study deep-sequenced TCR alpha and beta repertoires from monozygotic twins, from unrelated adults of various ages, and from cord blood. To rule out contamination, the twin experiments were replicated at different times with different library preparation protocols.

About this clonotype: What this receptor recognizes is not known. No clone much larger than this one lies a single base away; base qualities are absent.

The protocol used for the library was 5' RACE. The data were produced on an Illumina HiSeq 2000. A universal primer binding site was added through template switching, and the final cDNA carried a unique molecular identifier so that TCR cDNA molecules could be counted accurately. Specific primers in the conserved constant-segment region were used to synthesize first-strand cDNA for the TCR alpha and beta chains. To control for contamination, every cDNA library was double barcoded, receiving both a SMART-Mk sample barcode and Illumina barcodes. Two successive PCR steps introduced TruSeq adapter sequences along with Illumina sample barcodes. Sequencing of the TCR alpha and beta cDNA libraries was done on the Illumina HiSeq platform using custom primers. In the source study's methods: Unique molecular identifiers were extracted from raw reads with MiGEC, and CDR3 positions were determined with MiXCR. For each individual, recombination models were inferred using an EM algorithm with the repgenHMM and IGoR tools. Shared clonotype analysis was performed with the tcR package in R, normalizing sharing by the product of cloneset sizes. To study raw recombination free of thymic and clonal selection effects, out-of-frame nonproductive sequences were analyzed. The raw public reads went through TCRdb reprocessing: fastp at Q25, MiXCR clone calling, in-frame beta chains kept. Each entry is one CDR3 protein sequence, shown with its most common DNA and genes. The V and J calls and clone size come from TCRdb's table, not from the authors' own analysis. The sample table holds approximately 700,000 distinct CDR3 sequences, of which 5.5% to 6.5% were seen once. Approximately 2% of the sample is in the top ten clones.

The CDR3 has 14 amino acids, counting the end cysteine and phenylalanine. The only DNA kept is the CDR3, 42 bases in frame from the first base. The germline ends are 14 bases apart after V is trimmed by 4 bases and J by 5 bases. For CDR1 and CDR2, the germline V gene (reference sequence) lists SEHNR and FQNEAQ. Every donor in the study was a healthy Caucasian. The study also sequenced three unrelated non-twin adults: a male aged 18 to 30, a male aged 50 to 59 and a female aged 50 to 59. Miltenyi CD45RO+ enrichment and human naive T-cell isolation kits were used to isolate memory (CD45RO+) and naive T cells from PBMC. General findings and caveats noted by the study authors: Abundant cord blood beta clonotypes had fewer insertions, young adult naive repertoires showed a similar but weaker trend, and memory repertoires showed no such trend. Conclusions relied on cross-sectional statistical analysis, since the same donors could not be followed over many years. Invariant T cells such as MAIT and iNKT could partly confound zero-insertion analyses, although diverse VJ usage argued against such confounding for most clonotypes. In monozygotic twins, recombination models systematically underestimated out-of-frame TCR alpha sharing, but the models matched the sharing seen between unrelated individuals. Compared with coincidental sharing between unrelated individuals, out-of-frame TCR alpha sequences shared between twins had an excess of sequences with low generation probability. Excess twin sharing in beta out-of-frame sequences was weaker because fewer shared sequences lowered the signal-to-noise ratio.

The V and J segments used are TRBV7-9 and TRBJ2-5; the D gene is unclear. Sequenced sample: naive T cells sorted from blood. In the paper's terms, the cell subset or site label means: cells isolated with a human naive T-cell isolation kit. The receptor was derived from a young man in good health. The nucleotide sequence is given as TGTGCCAGCAGCTCCCTGCTAGTAACCGAGACCCAGTACTTC. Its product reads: CASSSLLVTETQYF. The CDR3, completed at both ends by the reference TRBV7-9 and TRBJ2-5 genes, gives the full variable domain DTGVSQNPRHKITKRGQNVTFRCDPISEHNRLYWYRQTLGQGPEFLTYFQNEAQLEKSRLLSDRFSAERPKGSFSTLEIQRTEQGDSAMYLCASSSLLVTETQYFGPGTRLLVL.